The 10 T cell receptor beta chains presented below share a single source sample, sequenced in a study of cytomegalovirus exposure and HLA in healthy donors. Assay used: immunoSEQ multiplex PCR; TCRdb lists only in-frame clones, some missing. The sample consists of around 300,000 clones, 70% to 90% of them appearing once. Source material: PBMCs. The receptors come from a woman aged 18-29 years in good health and CMV-seronegative.

This clone was picked up one time. CDR3 protein: CASSQAGRGNTDTQYF. Written as DNA, the CDR3 is TGCGCCAGCAGCCAAGCTGGTCGGGGGAACACAGATACGCAGTATTTT. V usage is TRBV4-1 and J usage is TRBJ2-3; TRBD2 is a possible D gene (6 bases). The V end was cut by 1 base, the J end by 2 bases, with 13 bases between. The CDR3 has 16 amino acids. Germline V lookup: CDR1 MGHRA, CDR2 YSYEKL.

This chain uses TRBV7-2 with TRBJ1-2; 10 nucleotides align to TRBD1. Germline V gene sequence: CDR1 SGHTA, CDR2 FQGNSA. V dropped 4 bases and J dropped 5; count of bases not matched to a gene: 7. This CDR3 is 15 amino acids long. CDR3 protein: CASSSTWDRGYGYTF. The CDR3 region has the DNA TGTGCCAGCAGCTCCACCTGGGACAGGGGTTATGGCTACACCTTC.

This chain joins TRBV10-3 and TRBJ2-5; 8 bases are a match to TRBD2. Trimming took 10 bases from V and 3 from J; bases not matched to a gene: 4. Germline V gene data show CDR1 as ENHRY and CDR2 as SYGVKD. The CDR3 is 12 residues long. This CDR3 is CATGGAEETQYF. CDR3 sequence (DNA): TGTGCCACCGGGGGGGCCGAAGAGACCCAGTACTTC.

The chain is built from TRBV29-1 and TRBJ2-7; 10 bases line up with TRBD2. CDR3 length: 13 residues. Germline CDR1 reads SQVTM; CDR2 reads ANQGSEA. With V trimmed by 7 bases and J by 2 bases, 5 bases remained unmatched. The CDR3 region is CSGGTSATYEQYF. For the CDR3, the DNA is TGCAGCGGGGGGACTAGCGCGACCTACGAGCAGTACTTC.

The CDR3 nucleotides are TGTGCCACCACGCAGGGGGGCCAGTCCTACAATGAGCAGTTCTTC. This sequence encodes CATTQGGQSYNEQFF. The chain carries TRBV27 and TRBJ2-1; D is possibly TRBD1 (7 bases). CDR3 size: 15 residues. Germline assignment: CDR1 MNHEY and CDR2 SMNVEV (reference sequence). The germline V and J ends were trimmed by 10 bases and 1 base, with 17 bases remaining between them.

This clone was observed at least ten times. The J gene is TRBJ1-2, the V gene TRBV10-3; possibly TRBD1 for D (5 bases). This CDR3 is built from 13 residues. In germline, CDR1 is ENHRY, CDR2 SYGVKD. V lost 6 bases and J lost 4, with 12 bases in between. The CDR3 loop reads CAISRTKSYGYTF. The CDR3 DNA is TGTGCCATCAGCCGGACAAAGAGCTATGGCTACACCTTC.

This clone was found a few times. CDR3 bases: TGCGCCAGCAGCCAAGAATGGGGGGTGGGCACTGAAGCTTTCTTT. Amino acid sequence: CASSQEWGVGTEAFF. The chain uses TRBV4-1 and TRBJ1-1; possible D gene TRBD1, 5 bases. CDR3 size: 15 residues. Germline V gene sequence: CDR1 MGHRA, CDR2 YSYEKL. Trimming left V 0 bases short and J 4 bases short, with 12 bases between.

The J gene is TRBJ1-2, the V gene TRBV5-1, with TRBD1 matching 10 bases. This CDR3 spans 14 amino acids. Germline loops: CDR1 SGHRS, CDR2 YFSETQ. V gave up 2 bases and J gave up 6 bases; unmatched junction bases: 4. In nucleotides, the CDR3 is TGCGCCAGCAGCTTTGACAGGGGGCTGGATGGCTACACCTTC. This encodes CASSFDRGLDGYTF.

This chain uses TRBV7-8 with TRBJ1-2, with D uncertain. V was clipped by 3 bases and J by 0 bases, with 14 bases between them. This CDR3 has 16 amino acids. CDR1 SGHVS and CDR2 FQNEAQ come from the germline V gene. The CDR3 region has the DNA TGTGCCAGCAGCTTCTTGACTGGCCTCTCTAACTATGGCTACACCTTC. Translation: CASSFLTGLSNYGYTF.

The chain uses TRBV2 and TRBJ2-5; perhaps TRBD2 as D (5 bases). Germline V CDR1 and CDR2: SNHLY, FYNNEI. Trimming took off 0 bases at V and 5 bases at J, with 13 bases between the two ends. CDR3 size: 15 residues. The CDR3 coding sequence is TGTGCCAGCAGTGAAGCTGAATCGGGGTGGGAGACCCAGTACTTC. Its protein is CASSEAESGWETQYF.